Listed below are T cell receptor beta chains from one sample, sequenced in a study of long-term antiretroviral therapy in people with HIV. Sequencing used immunoSEQ multiplex PCR; TCRdb keeps in-frame clones, though not all of them. The table includes 30,000 to 40,000 clones, roughly 80% detected once. The specimen was unsorted PBMCs, collected 1.9 years after starting antiretroviral therapy. The receptors come from a man between 18 and 29 years old with HIV. Each CDR3 is given with its conserved first and last residue. The D gene is left open where the match is weak. Some rows mark clone size as missing; the rest say once, few, many or name a class of expanded clone.

clone_size,j_call,cdr3_length,v_call,d_call,cdr3_nt,cdr3_aa
once,TRBJ1-3,14,TRBV5-6,.,TGTGCCAGCAGCCTTGGTAGCTCTGGAAACACCATATATTTT,CASSLGSSGNTIYF
.,TRBJ1-4,17,TRBV28,.,TGTGCCAGCAGTTTGCCCTCCCCTGCAGGGACAAATGAAAAACTGTTTTTT,CASSLPSPAGTNEKLFF
.,TRBJ2-5,14,TRBV15,.,TGTGCCACCAGCAGAGATTCGGACCAAGAGACCCAGTACTTC,CATSRDSDQETQYF
.,TRBJ1-2,12,TRBV6-5,.,TGTGCCAGCAGTGAGCCGGGGTATGGCTACACCTTC,CASSEPGYGYTF
.,TRBJ1-2,16,TRBV10-3,TRBD1,TGTGCCATCAGTGAGTCGGTAGACAGGGGAGTATATGGCTACACCTTC,CAISESVDRGVYGYTF
.,TRBJ1-5,16,TRBV28,.,TGTGCCAGCAGTCCTAGGTCGGCACTCAGAGGACAGCCCCAGCATTTT,CASSPRSALRGQPQHF
.,TRBJ2-3,15,TRBV5-1,TRBD1,TGCGCCAGCAGCCCGACAGGGGACGTCACAGATACGCAGTATTTT,CASSPTGDVTDTQYF
.,TRBJ1-1,16,TRBV2,.,TGTGCCAGCAGGCGCGCAGCCAGGGGAGGGGACACTGAAGCTTTCTTT,CASRRAARGGDTEAFF
.,TRBJ1-1,14,TRBV7-9,.,TGTGCCAGCAGCTTAGAATTTGGAGTTACTGAAGCTTTCTTT,CASSLEFGVTEAFF
.,TRBJ2-1,14,TRBV28,.,TGTGCCAGCAGTTTTCCGGCGACATACAATGAGCAGTTCTTC,CASSFPATYNEQFF
.,TRBJ2-3,16,TRBV6-6,.,TGTGCCAGCAGTTTGGGAAAACTAATAAGCGCAGATACGCAGTATTTT,CASSLGKLISADTQYF
.,TRBJ2-6,18,TRBV6-1,.,TGTGCCAGCAGTGAAAACAGGGCCCTTAGCGCTGGGGCCAACGTCCTGACTTTC,CASSENRALSAGANVLTF
.,TRBJ1-1,14,TRBV18,.,TGTGCCAGCTCACCAACCGGACAGCCCCCCGGAGCTTTCTTT,CASSPTGQPPGAFF
once,TRBJ2-1,14,TRBV4-1,TRBD2,TGCGCCAGCAGATTGGGACTAGAAAAGAATGAGCAGTTCTTC,CASRLGLEKNEQFF
.,TRBJ1-2,14,TRBV19,.,TGTGCCAGTAGTTCCGGGACATCGGCCTATGGCTACACCTTC,CASSSGTSAYGYTF
.,TRBJ2-1,12,TRBV7-9,.,TGTGCCAGCAGCTGGGGTACCAATGAGCAGTTCTTC,CASSWGTNEQFF
once,TRBJ2-7,17,TRBV5-1,TRBD1,TGCGCCAGCAGCTTGGGAGTAGGGGGACAGGGAGGAGGGGAGCAGTACTTC,CASSLGVGGQGGGEQYF
few,TRBJ2-7,13,TRBV5-5,.,TGTGCCAGCAGCTTGGAAGCGGAGTCCGAGCAGTACTTC,CASSLEAESEQYF
.,TRBJ2-5,13,TRBV10-3,TRBD2,TGTGCCATCAGTAGCGGGGGGCAAGAGACCCAGTACTTC,CAISSGGQETQYF
once,TRBJ2-3,14,TRBV25-1,.,TGTGCCAGCAACGCAGGTTCTCGGGTGGATACGCAGTATTTT,CASNAGSRVDTQYF
.,TRBJ1-1,14,TRBV6-5,.,TGTGCCACCACGCCCCGGCCGGAGAACACTGAAGCTTTCTTT,CATTPRPENTEAFF
.,TRBJ1-6,16,TRBV19,.,TGTGCCAGTAGGAGAGACGCAGGGGACCCCGATTCACCCCTCCACTTT,CASRRDAGDPDSPLHF
medium-sized,TRBJ2-6,19,TRBV21-1,.,TGTGCCAGCAGCTCCTGGGACAGGGTTATTTCTGGGAGGGCCAACGTCCTGACTTTC,CASSSWDRVISGRANVLTF
.,TRBJ1-6,15,TRBV5-1,.,TGCGCCAGCAGCTTGCAGGGAGGGGGTTATTCACCCCTCCACTTT,CASSLQGGGYSPLHF
.,TRBJ2-5,14,TRBV5-1,.,TGCGCCAGCAGCTTGGTTGGACGGCAAGAGACCCAGTACTTC,CASSLVGRQETQYF
.,TRBJ2-1,12,TRBV29-1,.,TGCAGCGGATCGATCTCTTACAATGAGCAGTTCTTC,CSGSISYNEQFF
.,TRBJ1-3,16,TRBV28,TRBD1,TGTGCCAGCATCCTGGGGGGACAGGGTGCTGGAAACACCATATATTTT,CASILGGQGAGNTIYF
.,TRBJ2-3,13,TRBV11-2,.,TGTGCCAGCAGCTATATAAGCACAGATACGCAGTATTTT,CASSYISTDTQYF